The clone carrying this T cell receptor beta chain was observed once. Assay: immunoSEQ multiplex PCR; the TCRdb copy retains only in-frame clones and omits some. The sample holds under 20,000 clones, about three quarters seen once. In germline, CDR1 is LNHDA, CDR2 SQIVND (reference sequence). J lost 1 base, V lost 1 base, and 0 bases had no gene match. This CDR3 is 14 amino acids long. This sample was taken from a study of OX40 agonist ivuxolimab in advanced cancers. At the level of the study: The patients got ivuxolimab, which is an agonistic anti-OX40 (CD134) antibody. Patients with prior anti-PD-1, anti-PD-L1 or anti-CTLA-4 therapy were eligible; approximately 40% had some. Age averaged around 58 years (range about 23 to 80), and about 86% were male.

The V and J genes are TRBV19 and TRBJ1-1; 7 bases map to TRBD1. This TCR derives from an adult with an advanced solid tumor such as melanoma, head and neck, liver or kidney cancer. Material: CD4+ or CD8+ T cells sorted from blood, obtained in a trial of the OX40 agonist ivuxolimab. The CDR3 DNA follows: TGTGCCAGTAGTATAGGGGACAGGAACACTGAAGCTTTCTTT. It encodes CASSIGDRNTEAFF. The full variable domain, in which reference TRBV19 and TRBJ1-1 provide the parts outside the CDR3, is DGGITQSPKYLFRKEGQNVTLSCEQNLNHDAMYWYRQDPGQGLRLIYYSQIVNDFQKGDIAEGYSVSREKKESFPLTVTSAQKNPTAFYLCASSIGDRNTEAFFGQGTRLTVV.